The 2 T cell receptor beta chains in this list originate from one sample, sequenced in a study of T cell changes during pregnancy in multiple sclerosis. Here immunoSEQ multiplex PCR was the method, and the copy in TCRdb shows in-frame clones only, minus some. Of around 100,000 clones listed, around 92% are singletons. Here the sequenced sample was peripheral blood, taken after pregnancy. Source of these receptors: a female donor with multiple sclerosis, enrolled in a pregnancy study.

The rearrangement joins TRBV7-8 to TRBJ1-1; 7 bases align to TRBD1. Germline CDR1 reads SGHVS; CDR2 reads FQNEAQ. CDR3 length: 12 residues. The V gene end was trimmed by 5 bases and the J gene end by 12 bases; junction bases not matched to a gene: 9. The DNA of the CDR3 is TGTGCCAGCAGCCCACCACAGGGGAGGACTTTCTTT. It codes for CASSPPQGRTFF.

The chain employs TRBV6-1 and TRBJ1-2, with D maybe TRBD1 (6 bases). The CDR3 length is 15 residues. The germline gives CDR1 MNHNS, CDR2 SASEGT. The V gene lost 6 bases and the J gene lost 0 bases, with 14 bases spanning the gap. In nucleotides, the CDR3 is TGTGCCAGCAGACGTGACAGGATTTCTAACTATGGCTACACCTTC. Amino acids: CASRRDRISNYGYTF.